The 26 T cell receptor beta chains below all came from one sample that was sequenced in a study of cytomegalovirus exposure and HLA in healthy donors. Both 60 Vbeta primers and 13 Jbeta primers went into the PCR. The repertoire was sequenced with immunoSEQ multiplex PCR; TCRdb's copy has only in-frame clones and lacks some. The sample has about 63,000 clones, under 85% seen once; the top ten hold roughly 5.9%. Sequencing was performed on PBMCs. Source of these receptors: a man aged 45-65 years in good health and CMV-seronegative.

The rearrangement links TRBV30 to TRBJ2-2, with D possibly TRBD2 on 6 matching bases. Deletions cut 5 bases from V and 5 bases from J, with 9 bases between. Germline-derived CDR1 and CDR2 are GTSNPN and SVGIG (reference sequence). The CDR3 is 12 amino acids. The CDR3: CAWGGLTGELFF. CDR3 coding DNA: TGTGCCTGGGGGGGGTTGACCGGGGAGCTGTTTTTT.

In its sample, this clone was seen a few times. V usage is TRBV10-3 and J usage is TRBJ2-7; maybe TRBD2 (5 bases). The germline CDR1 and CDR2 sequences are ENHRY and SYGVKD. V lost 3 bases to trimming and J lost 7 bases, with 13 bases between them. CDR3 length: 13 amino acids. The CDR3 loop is CAISETGVGEQYF. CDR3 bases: TGTGCCATCAGTGAAACCGGGGTCGGAGAGCAGTACTTC.

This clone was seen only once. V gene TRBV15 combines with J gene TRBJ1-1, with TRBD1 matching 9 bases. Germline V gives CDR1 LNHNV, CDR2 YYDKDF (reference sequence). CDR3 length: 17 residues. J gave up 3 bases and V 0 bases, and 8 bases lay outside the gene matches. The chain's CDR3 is CATSRDPTGGGYTEAFF. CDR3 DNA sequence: TGTGCCACCAGCAGAGATCCGACAGGGGGGGGGTACACTGAAGCTTTCTTT.

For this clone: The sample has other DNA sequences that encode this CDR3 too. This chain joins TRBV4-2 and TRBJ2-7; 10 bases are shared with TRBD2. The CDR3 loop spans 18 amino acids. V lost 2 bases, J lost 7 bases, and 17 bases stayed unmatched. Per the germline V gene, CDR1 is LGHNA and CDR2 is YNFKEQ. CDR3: CASSQSPRASGGSAEQYF. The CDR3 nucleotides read TGTGCCAGCAGCCAAAGTCCTAGGGCTAGCGGGGGATCAGCTGAGCAGTACTTC.

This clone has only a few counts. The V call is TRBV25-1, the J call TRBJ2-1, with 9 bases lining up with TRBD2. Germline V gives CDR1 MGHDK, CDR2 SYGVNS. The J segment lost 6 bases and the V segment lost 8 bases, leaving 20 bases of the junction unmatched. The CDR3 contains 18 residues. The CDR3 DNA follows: TGTGCCAGCCGTCATGAGACAGTTTTCGAGCGGGGGGTCAATGAGCAGTTCTTC. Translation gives CASRHETVFERGVNEQFF.

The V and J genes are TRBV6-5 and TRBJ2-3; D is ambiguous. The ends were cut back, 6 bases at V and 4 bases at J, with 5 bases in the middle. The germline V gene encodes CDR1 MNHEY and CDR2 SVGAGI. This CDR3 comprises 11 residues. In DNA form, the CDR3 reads TGTGCCAGCAGCCGGGCAGATACGCAGTATTTT. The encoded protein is CASSRADTQYF.

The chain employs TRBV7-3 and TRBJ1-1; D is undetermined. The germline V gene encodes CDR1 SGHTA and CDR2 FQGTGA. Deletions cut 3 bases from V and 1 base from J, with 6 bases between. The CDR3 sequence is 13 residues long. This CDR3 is CASSLTKNTEAFF. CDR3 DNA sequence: TGTGCCAGCAGCTTGACAAAGAACACTGAAGCTTTCTTT.

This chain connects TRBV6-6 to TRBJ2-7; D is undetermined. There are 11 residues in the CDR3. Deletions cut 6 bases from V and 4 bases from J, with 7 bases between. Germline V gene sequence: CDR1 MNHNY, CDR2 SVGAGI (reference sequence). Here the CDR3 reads CASSPKYEQYF. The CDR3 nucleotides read TGTGCCAGCAGCCCCAAATACGAGCAGTACTTC.

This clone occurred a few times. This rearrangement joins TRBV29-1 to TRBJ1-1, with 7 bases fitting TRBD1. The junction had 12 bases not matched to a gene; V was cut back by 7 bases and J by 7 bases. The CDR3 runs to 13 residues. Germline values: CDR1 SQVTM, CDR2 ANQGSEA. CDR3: CSGTASRTGEAFF. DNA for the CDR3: TGCAGCGGTACCGCTTCTAGGACAGGTGAAGCTTTCTTT.

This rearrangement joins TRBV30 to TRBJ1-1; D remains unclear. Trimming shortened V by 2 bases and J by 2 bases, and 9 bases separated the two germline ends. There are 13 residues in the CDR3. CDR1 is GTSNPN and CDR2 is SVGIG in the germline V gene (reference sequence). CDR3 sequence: CAWSKQTNTEAFF. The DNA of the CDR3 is TGTGCCTGGAGTAAGCAGACTAACACTGAAGCTTTCTTT. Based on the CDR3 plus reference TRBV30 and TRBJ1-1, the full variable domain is SQTIHQWPATLVQPVGSPLSLECTVEGTSNPNLYWYRQAAGRGLQLLFYSVGIGQISSEVPQNLSASRPQDRQFILSSKKLLLSDSGFYLCAWSKQTNTEAFFGQGTRLTVV.

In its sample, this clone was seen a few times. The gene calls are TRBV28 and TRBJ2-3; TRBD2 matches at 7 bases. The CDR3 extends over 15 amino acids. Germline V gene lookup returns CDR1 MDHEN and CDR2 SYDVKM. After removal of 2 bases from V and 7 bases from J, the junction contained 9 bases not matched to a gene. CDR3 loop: CASSLPPPSGNTQYF. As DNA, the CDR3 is TGTGCCAGCAGTTTACCCCCCCCTAGCGGTAATACGCAGTATTTT.

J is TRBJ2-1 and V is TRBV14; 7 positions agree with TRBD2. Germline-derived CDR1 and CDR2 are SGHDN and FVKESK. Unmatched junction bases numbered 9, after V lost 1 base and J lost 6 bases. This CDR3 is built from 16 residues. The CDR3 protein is CASSQVGASGFNEQFF. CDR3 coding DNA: TGTGCCAGCAGCCAAGTTGGGGCTAGCGGATTCAATGAGCAGTTCTTC. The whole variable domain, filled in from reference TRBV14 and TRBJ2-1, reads EAGVTQFPSHSVIEKGQTVTLRCDPISGHDNLYWYRRVMGKEIKFLLHFVKESKQDESGMPNNRFLAERTGGTYSTLKVQPAELEDSGVYFCASSQVGASGFNEQFFGPGTRLTVL.

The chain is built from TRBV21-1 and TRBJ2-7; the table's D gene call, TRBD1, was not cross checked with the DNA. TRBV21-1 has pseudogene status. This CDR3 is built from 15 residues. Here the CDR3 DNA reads TGTGCCAGCAGCCTCCGGGACAGCGAACCCTACGATCAGTACTTC. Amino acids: CASSLRDSEPYDQYF.

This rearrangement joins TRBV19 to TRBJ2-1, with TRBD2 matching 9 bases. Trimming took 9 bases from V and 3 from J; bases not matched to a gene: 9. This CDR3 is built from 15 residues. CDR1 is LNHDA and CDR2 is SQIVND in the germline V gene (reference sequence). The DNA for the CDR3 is TGTGCCAGCACATGGCGGGGGGGCCGCTACAATGAGCAGTTCTTC. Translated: CASTWRGGRYNEQFF.

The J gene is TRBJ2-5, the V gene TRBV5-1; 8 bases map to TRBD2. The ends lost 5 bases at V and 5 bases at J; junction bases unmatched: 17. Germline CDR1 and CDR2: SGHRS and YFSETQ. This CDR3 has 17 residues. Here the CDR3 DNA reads TGCGCCAGCAGTTTAGGAAGTAGTAGCGGGGCCAGGGAGACCCAGTACTTC. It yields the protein CASSLGSSSGARETQYF.

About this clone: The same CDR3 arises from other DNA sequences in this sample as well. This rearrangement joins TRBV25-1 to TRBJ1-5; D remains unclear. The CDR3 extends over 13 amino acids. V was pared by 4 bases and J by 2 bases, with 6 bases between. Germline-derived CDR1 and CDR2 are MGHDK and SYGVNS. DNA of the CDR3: TGTGCCAGCAGTGCGTCGGGCAATCAGCCCCAGCATTTT. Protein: CASSASGNQPQHF.

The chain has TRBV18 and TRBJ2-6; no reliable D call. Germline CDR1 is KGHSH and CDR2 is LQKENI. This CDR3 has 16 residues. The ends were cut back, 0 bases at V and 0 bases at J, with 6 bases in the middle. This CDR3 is CASSPPGISGANVLTF. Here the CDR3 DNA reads TGTGCCAGCTCACCACCGGGCATCTCTGGGGCCAACGTCCTGACTTTC.

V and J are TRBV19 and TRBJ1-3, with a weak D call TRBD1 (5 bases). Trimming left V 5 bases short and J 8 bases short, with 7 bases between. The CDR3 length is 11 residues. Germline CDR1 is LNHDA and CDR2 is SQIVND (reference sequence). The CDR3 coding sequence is TGTGCCAGTAGTCAAGGGGACACCATATATTTT. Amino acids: CASSQGDTIYF.

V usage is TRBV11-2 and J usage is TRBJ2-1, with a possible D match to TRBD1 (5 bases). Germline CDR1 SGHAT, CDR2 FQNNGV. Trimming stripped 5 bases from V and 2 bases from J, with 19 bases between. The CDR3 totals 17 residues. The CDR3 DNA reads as TGTGCCAGCAGCCTACCTCAGGGTTTTCGGGCCTACAATGAGCAGTTCTTC. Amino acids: CASSLPQGFRAYNEQFF. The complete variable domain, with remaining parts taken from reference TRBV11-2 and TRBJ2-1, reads EAGVAQSPRYKIIEKRQSVAFWCNPISGHATLYWYQQILGQGPKLLIQFQNNGVVDDSQLPKDRFSAERLKGVDSTLKIQPAKLEDSAVYLCASSLPQGFRAYNEQFFGPGTRLTVL.

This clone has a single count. The CDR3 protein is CASSLQGANVLTF. The DNA of the CDR3 is TGCGCCAGCAGCTTACAGGGGGCCAACGTCCTGACTTTC. The V and J genes are TRBV5-1 and TRBJ2-6; D is unclear. Between the trimmed V and J ends, which lost 2 bases and 4 bases, there was a span of 4 bases. The CDR3 extends over 13 amino acids. In germline, CDR1 is SGHRS, CDR2 YFSETQ.

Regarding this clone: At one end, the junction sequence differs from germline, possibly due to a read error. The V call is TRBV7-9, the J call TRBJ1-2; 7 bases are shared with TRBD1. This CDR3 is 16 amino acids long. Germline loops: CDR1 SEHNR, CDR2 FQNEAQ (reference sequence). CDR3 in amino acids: CSSSIGTALANYGYTF. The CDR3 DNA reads TGTTCCAGCAGCATAGGGACAGCCCTAGCTAACTATGGCTACACCTTC.

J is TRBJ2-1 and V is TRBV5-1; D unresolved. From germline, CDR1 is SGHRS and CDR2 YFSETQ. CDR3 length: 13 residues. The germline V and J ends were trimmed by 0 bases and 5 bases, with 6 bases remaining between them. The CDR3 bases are TGCGCCAGCAGCTTGGTACTTCACAATGAGCAGTTCTTC. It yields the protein CASSLVLHNEQFF.

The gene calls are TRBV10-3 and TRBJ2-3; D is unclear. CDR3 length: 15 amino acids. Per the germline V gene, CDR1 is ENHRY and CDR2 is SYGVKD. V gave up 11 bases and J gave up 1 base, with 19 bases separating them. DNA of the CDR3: TGTGCCGCAAGTGACTCGGCCCCAGGCACAGATACGCAGTATTTT. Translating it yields CAASDSAPGTDTQYF.

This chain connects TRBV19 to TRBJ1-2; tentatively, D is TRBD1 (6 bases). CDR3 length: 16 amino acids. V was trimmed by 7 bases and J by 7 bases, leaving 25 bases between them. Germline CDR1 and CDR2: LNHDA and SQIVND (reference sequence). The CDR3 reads CASIQTWVQGRSGYTF. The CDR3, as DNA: TGTGCCAGTATCCAAACTTGGGTACAGGGACGCAGTGGCTACACCTTC.

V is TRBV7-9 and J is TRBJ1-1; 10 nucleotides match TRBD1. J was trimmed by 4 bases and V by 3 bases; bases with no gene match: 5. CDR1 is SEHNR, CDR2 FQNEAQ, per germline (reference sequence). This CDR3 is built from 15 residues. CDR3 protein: CASSFARTGGTEAFF. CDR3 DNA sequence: TGTGCCAGCAGCTTTGCAAGGACAGGGGGCACTGAAGCTTTCTTT.

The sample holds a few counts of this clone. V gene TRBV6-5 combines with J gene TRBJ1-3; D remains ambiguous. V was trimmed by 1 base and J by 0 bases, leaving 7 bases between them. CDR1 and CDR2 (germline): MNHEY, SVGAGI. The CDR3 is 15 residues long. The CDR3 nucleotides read TGTGCCAGCAGTTACTTCGGGATCTCTGGAAACACCATATATTTT. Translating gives CASSYFGISGNTIYF.